Listed below are T cell receptor beta chains from one sample, sequenced in a study of blood T cells in healthy people across ages. Using its own MiXCR run on the 5' RACE reads, TCRdb lists one record per CDR3 protein. The data hold 700,000 to 900,000 distinct CDR3 sequences, with 40% to 65% observed a single time. Sequencing input: blood. These receptor sequences come from a man at least 80 years old in good health. Each CDR3 is given with its conserved first and last residue. Each record gives: CDR3 length, V gene, D gene, J gene, clone size, CDR3 protein, CDR3 DNA. D genes are given only for firm matches. The size entry is marked missing in some rows and otherwise reads once, few, many or a size class.

len: 17
v_gene: TRBV2
d_gene: TRBD2
j_gene: TRBJ2-3
abundance: -
CDR3aa: CASTKGLAGGGTDTQYF
CDR3nt: TGTGCCAGCACCAAAGGACTAGCGGGAGGGGGCACAGATACGCAGTATTTT

len: 14
v_gene: TRBV28
d_gene: TRBD1
j_gene: TRBJ2-7
abundance: -
CDR3aa: CASRPPGQLYEQYF
CDR3nt: TGTGCCAGCAGGCCACCGGGACAGCTTTACGAGCAGTACTTC

len: 13
v_gene: TRBV28
d_gene: -
j_gene: TRBJ2-1
abundance: -
CDR3aa: CASYPGGPNEQFF
CDR3nt: TGTGCCAGCTACCCCGGGGGTCCGAATGAGCAGTTCTTC

len: 15
v_gene: TRBV5-1
d_gene: TRBD2
j_gene: TRBJ2-5
abundance: -
CDR3aa: CASSTETSGRETQYF
CDR3nt: TGCGCCAGCAGCACCGAGACTAGCGGGAGGGAGACCCAGTACTTC

len: 21
v_gene: TRBV20-1
d_gene: TRBD2
j_gene: TRBJ2-1
abundance: few
CDR3aa: CSALPKPGTSGSPGPYNEQFF
CDR3nt: TGCAGTGCTCTGCCCAAACCCGGGACTAGCGGGAGTCCAGGCCCCTACAATGAGCAGTTCTTC

len: 12
v_gene: TRBV29-1
d_gene: -
j_gene: TRBJ1-1
abundance: -
CDR3aa: CSVYRVNTEAFF
CDR3nt: TGCAGCGTTTACAGGGTGAACACTGAAGCTTTCTTT

len: 14
v_gene: TRBV5-1
d_gene: TRBD1
j_gene: TRBJ1-2
abundance: few
CDR3aa: CASSLRDSENGYTF
CDR3nt: TGCGCCAGCAGCTTGAGGGACAGCGAAAATGGCTACACCTTC

len: 14
v_gene: TRBV20-1
d_gene: TRBD2
j_gene: TRBJ2-7
abundance: -
CDR3aa: CSAQDREGLYEQYF
CDR3nt: TGCAGTGCTCAAGATCGGGAGGGCCTGTACGAGCAGTACTTC

len: 13
v_gene: TRBV20-1
d_gene: TRBD2
j_gene: TRBJ2-3
abundance: few
CDR3aa: CSARREAGRYAYF
CDR3nt: TGCAGTGCAAGACGGGAGGCGGGGAGATACGCGTATTTT

len: 14
v_gene: TRBV4-1
d_gene: -
j_gene: TRBJ1-2
abundance: -
CDR3aa: CASSPIDRTYGYTF
CDR3nt: TGCGCCAGCAGCCCGATCGACAGGACCTATGGCTACACCTTC

len: 16
v_gene: TRBV3-1
d_gene: -
j_gene: TRBJ1-4
abundance: -
CDR3aa: CASSQVFQEMNEKLFF
CDR3nt: TGTGCCAGCAGCCAAGTTTTCCAGGAGATGAATGAAAAACTGTTTTTT

len: 15
v_gene: TRBV20-1
d_gene: -
j_gene: TRBJ1-5
abundance: -
CDR3aa: CSARVRANSNQPQHF
CDR3nt: TGCAGTGCCCGAGTGAGGGCTAATAGCAATCAGCCCCAGCATTTT

len: 15
v_gene: TRBV29-1
d_gene: -
j_gene: TRBJ2-3
abundance: -
CDR3aa: CSVEDRATSTDTQYF
CDR3nt: TGCAGCGTTGAAGACAGGGCCACTAGCACAGATACGCAGTATTTT

len: 13
v_gene: TRBV20-1
d_gene: TRBD2
j_gene: TRBJ2-1
abundance: -
CDR3aa: CSVSGRASGEQFF
CDR3nt: TGCAGCGTTAGCGGGAGGGCCAGTGGTGAGCAGTTCTTC

len: 14
v_gene: TRBV6-2/TRBV6-3
d_gene: -
j_gene: TRBJ2-3
abundance: -
CDR3aa: CASSSPGRSVTQYF
CDR3nt: TGTGCCAGCAGTTCCCCCGGACGGAGCGTTACGCAGTATTTT

len: 12
v_gene: TRBV19
d_gene: -
j_gene: TRBJ1-2
abundance: -
CDR3aa: CASTLGPYGYTF
CDR3nt: TGTGCCAGTACCCTGGGCCCCTATGGCTACACCTTC

len: 15
v_gene: TRBV11-1
d_gene: TRBD1
j_gene: TRBJ2-7
abundance: -
CDR3aa: CASSRLRGKGYEQYF
CDR3nt: TGTGCCAGCAGCCGCCTCAGGGGGAAAGGGTACGAGCAGTACTTC

len: 16
v_gene: TRBV28
d_gene: TRBD2
j_gene: TRBJ2-7
abundance: -
CDR3aa: CASFPLGLAGTHEQYF
CDR3nt: TGTGCCAGTTTCCCCCTGGGACTAGCGGGAACCCACGAGCAGTACTTC

len: 12
v_gene: TRBV12-3/TRBV12-4
d_gene: TRBD1
j_gene: TRBJ1-2
abundance: few
CDR3aa: CASRQGARGYTF
CDR3nt: TGTGCCAGCCGTCAGGGGGCTAGAGGCTACACCTTC

len: 14
v_gene: TRBV7-2
d_gene: -
j_gene: TRBJ1-2
abundance: -
CDR3aa: CASSLPTVPFGYTF
CDR3nt: TGTGCCAGCAGCCTCCCGACTGTTCCCTTCGGCTACACCTTC

len: 17
v_gene: TRBV5-6
d_gene: -
j_gene: TRBJ2-1
abundance: once
CDR3aa: CASSLGGGHSSYNEQFF
CDR3nt: TGTGCCAGCAGCTTGGGGGGGGGACACAGCTCCTACAATGAGCAGTTCTTC

len: 16
v_gene: TRBV6-6
d_gene: TRBD2
j_gene: TRBJ2-7
abundance: few
CDR3aa: CASTISGRGLTYEQYF
CDR3nt: TGTGCCAGCACCATTAGCGGGAGGGGACTCACCTACGAGCAGTACTTC

len: 14
v_gene: TRBV4-1
d_gene: -
j_gene: TRBJ2-1
abundance: -
CDR3aa: CASSSPGGSDEQFF
CDR3nt: TGCGCCAGCAGCTCTCCCGGGGGATCAGATGAGCAGTTCTTC

len: 14
v_gene: TRBV5-1
d_gene: TRBD2
j_gene: TRBJ2-2
abundance: -
CDR3aa: CASSFTSGPGELFF
CDR3nt: TGCGCCAGCAGCTTTACTAGCGGACCCGGGGAGCTGTTTTTT

len: 13
v_gene: TRBV20-1
d_gene: -
j_gene: TRBJ2-1
abundance: -
CDR3aa: CSAQEVIGNEQFF
CDR3nt: TGCAGTGCCCAGGAGGTCATCGGGAATGAGCAGTTCTTC

len: 15
v_gene: TRBV7-2
d_gene: TRBD2
j_gene: TRBJ2-7
abundance: few
CDR3aa: CASSRGALAAYEQYF
CDR3nt: TGTGCCAGCAGCCGGGGAGCCCTAGCGGCTTACGAGCAGTACTTC

len: 13
v_gene: TRBV3-1
d_gene: -
j_gene: TRBJ2-5
abundance: -
CDR3aa: CASSQEVLGTQYF
CDR3nt: TGTGCCAGCAGCCAAGAGGTCCTTGGGACCCAGTACTTC

len: 17
v_gene: TRBV21-1
d_gene: -
j_gene: TRBJ1-5
abundance: -
CDR3aa: CASGKDLAGYSNQPQHF
CDR3nt: TGTGCCAGCGGCAAAGACTTAGCAGGATATAGCAATCAGCCCCAGCATTTT

len: 12
v_gene: TRBV15
d_gene: -
j_gene: TRBJ1-4
abundance: many
CDR3aa: CATGSADEKLFF
CDR3nt: TGTGCCACCGGGTCGGCGGATGAAAAACTGTTTTTT

len: 15
v_gene: TRBV2
d_gene: -
j_gene: TRBJ2-7
abundance: once
CDR3aa: CASSEVGGTRYEQYF
CDR3nt: TGTGCCAGCAGTGAAGTTGGGGGGACTCGCTACGAGCAGTACTTC

len: 11
v_gene: TRBV12-3/TRBV12-4
d_gene: -
j_gene: TRBJ2-1
abundance: -
CDR3aa: CASSFLDEQFF
CDR3nt: TGTGCCAGCAGTTTTCTCGATGAGCAGTTCTTC

len: 14
v_gene: TRBV20-1
d_gene: -
j_gene: TRBJ2-1
abundance: -
CDR3aa: CSAKWARPYNEQFF
CDR3nt: TGCAGTGCTAAATGGGCTAGACCCTACAATGAGCAGTTCTTC

len: 11
v_gene: TRBV20-1
d_gene: -
j_gene: TRBJ1-2
abundance: -
CDR3aa: CSASDGRGCTF
CDR3nt: TGCAGTGCTAGCGACGGCCGGGGCTGCACCTTC

len: 13
v_gene: TRBV27
d_gene: -
j_gene: TRBJ1-5
abundance: few
CDR3aa: CASTPGLNQPQHF
CDR3nt: TGTGCCAGCACCCCGGGCCTAAATCAGCCCCAGCATTTT

len: 16
v_gene: TRBV27
d_gene: TRBD1
j_gene: TRBJ2-7
abundance: few
CDR3aa: CASRPYFTGQIYEQYF
CDR3nt: TGTGCCAGCCGACCCTACTTTACGGGACAGATCTACGAGCAGTACTTC

len: 13
v_gene: TRBV12-3/TRBV12-4
d_gene: -
j_gene: TRBJ2-7
abundance: few
CDR3aa: CASSAGTDYEQYF
CDR3nt: TGTGCCAGCAGCGCCGGGACTGACTACGAGCAGTACTTC

len: 18
v_gene: TRBV21-1
d_gene: -
j_gene: TRBJ2-3
abundance: -
CDR3aa: CASNKVAGDSKRMDTQYF
CDR3nt: TGTGCCAGCAACAAAGTAGCGGGAGATTCTAAGAGAATGGATACGCAGTATTTT

len: 14
v_gene: TRBV6-5
d_gene: -
j_gene: TRBJ1-2
abundance: few
CDR3aa: CASSYGGLSYGYTF
CDR3nt: TGTGCCAGCAGTTACGGCGGATTGAGCTATGGCTACACCTTC

len: 14
v_gene: TRBV7-2
d_gene: TRBD2
j_gene: TRBJ2-1
abundance: -
CDR3aa: CASSLSGGRNEQFF
CDR3nt: TGTGCCAGCAGCTTAAGTGGCGGGAGAAATGAGCAGTTCTTC

len: 14
v_gene: TRBV29-1
d_gene: -
j_gene: TRBJ2-7
abundance: many
CDR3aa: CSVEANDGGYEQYF
CDR3nt: TGCAGCGTTGAAGCTAACGATGGGGGCTACGAGCAGTACTTC

len: 13
v_gene: TRBV13
d_gene: TRBD1
j_gene: TRBJ2-5
abundance: once
CDR3aa: CASSAGQEETQYF
CDR3nt: TGTGCCAGCAGCGCGGGACAGGAAGAGACCCAGTACTTC

len: 15
v_gene: TRBV4-3
d_gene: -
j_gene: TRBJ2-2
abundance: many
CDR3aa: CASSQEDGNTGELFF
CDR3nt: TGCGCCAGCAGCCAAGAGGACGGTAACACCGGGGAGCTGTTTTTT

len: 16
v_gene: TRBV4-2
d_gene: -
j_gene: TRBJ2-1
abundance: -
CDR3aa: CASSPFSGDTYNEQFF
CDR3nt: TGTGCCAGCAGCCCCTTCAGCGGAGATACCTACAATGAGCAGTTCTTC

len: 13
v_gene: TRBV27
d_gene: -
j_gene: TRBJ1-3
abundance: -
CDR3aa: CASSPRAGNTIYF
CDR3nt: TGTGCCAGCAGTCCCAGGGCTGGAAACACCATATATTTT

len: 14
v_gene: TRBV12-3/TRBV12-4
d_gene: -
j_gene: TRBJ2-7
abundance: -
CDR3aa: CASSFGARFYEQYF
CDR3nt: TGTGCCAGCAGTTTCGGGGCCCGTTTCTACGAGCAGTACTTC

len: 17
v_gene: TRBV4-2
d_gene: -
j_gene: TRBJ1-2
abundance: -
CDR3aa: CASSQVPGRMIDYGYTF
CDR3nt: TGTGCCAGCAGCCAAGTTCCCGGACGGATGATTGACTATGGCTACACCTTC

len: 20
v_gene: TRBV12-3/TRBV12-4
d_gene: TRBD2
j_gene: TRBJ2-3
abundance: few
CDR3aa: CASSFGLAGEGGTSTDTQYF
CDR3nt: TGTGCCAGCAGTTTCGGGCTAGCGGGAGAGGGGGGGACCAGCACAGATACGCAGTATTTT

len: 14
v_gene: TRBV7-2
d_gene: -
j_gene: TRBJ1-5
abundance: -
CDR3aa: CASSLQGVGQPQHF
CDR3nt: TGTGCCAGCAGCTTGCAGGGTGTAGGTCAGCCCCAGCATTTT

len: 13
v_gene: TRBV10-3
d_gene: -
j_gene: TRBJ2-7
abundance: -
CDR3aa: CATTGTGIGEQYF
CDR3nt: TGTGCCACAACCGGGACCGGAATCGGCGAGCAGTACTTC

len: 16
v_gene: TRBV6-5
d_gene: -
j_gene: TRBJ2-2
abundance: -
CDR3aa: CASSREGGPGSGELFF
CDR3nt: TGTGCCAGCAGCAGGGAGGGGGGGCCAGGGTCCGGGGAGCTGTTTTTT

len: 14
v_gene: TRBV6-5
d_gene: -
j_gene: TRBJ2-5
abundance: -
CDR3aa: CASSYYGNRETQYF
CDR3nt: TGTGCCAGCAGTTACTACGGTAATCGAGAGACCCAGTACTTC

len: 16
v_gene: TRBV3-1
d_gene: TRBD2
j_gene: TRBJ2-1
abundance: -
CDR3aa: CASSQASGRVDNEQFF
CDR3nt: TGTGCCAGCAGCCAGGCTAGCGGGAGAGTCGACAATGAGCAGTTCTTC

len: 17
v_gene: TRBV12-3/TRBV12-4
d_gene: TRBD2
j_gene: TRBJ2-1
abundance: -
CDR3aa: CASSTKGLAGAHNEQFF
CDR3nt: TGTGCCAGCAGTACCAAGGGACTAGCGGGAGCCCACAATGAGCAGTTCTTC

len: 14
v_gene: TRBV24-1
d_gene: TRBD1
j_gene: TRBJ2-7
abundance: -
CDR3aa: CATRQGSAPYEQYF
CDR3nt: TGTGCCACCAGACAGGGGTCTGCCCCCTACGAGCAGTACTTC

len: 15
v_gene: TRBV3-1
d_gene: TRBD2
j_gene: TRBJ2-1
abundance: -
CDR3aa: CASSQELADYNEQFF
CDR3nt: TGTGCCAGCAGCCAAGAACTAGCGGATTACAATGAGCAGTTCTTC